These 15 T cell receptor beta chains were sequenced from one sample in a study of technical replicates of blood from a handful of donors. The repertoire was sequenced with immunoSEQ multiplex PCR; TCRdb's copy has only in-frame clones and lacks some. The table lists approximately 75,000 clones, approximately 97% of them singletons. The sample taken for sequencing was T cells isolated from PBMCs. These TCRs come from a human donor in good health.

This chain joins TRBV7-9 and TRBJ1-4; 7 positions match TRBD1. Germline V gene lookup returns CDR1 SEHNR and CDR2 FQNEAQ (reference sequence). There are 14 residues in the CDR3. The junction had 3 bases not matched to a gene; V was cut back by 1 base and J by 7 bases. DNA for the CDR3: TGTGCCAGCAGCTTAGGACAGGGCGGTGAAAAACTGTTTTTT. This encodes CASSLGQGGEKLFF. The full variable domain, its missing parts supplied by reference TRBV7-9 and TRBJ1-4, is DTGVSQNPRHKITKRGQNVTFRCDPISEHNRLYWYRQTLGQGPEFLTYFQNEAQLEKSRLLSDRFSAERPKGSFSTLEIQRTEQGDSAMYLCASSLGQGGEKLFFGSGTQLSVL.

The V call is TRBV28, the J call TRBJ2-3, with D possibly being TRBD2 (5 bases). Germline CDR1 is MDHEN and CDR2 is SYDVKM. The ends were cut back, 4 bases at V and 4 bases at J, with 12 bases in the middle. CDR3 length equals 14 residues. CDR3 loop: CASSSTGNSDTQYF. The CDR3 bases are TGTGCCAGCAGTTCAACGGGAAATTCAGATACGCAGTATTTT. Together with reference TRBV28 and TRBJ2-3, the CDR3 gives the full variable domain: DVKVTQSSRYLVKRTGEKVFLECVQDMDHENMFWYRQDPGLGLRLIYFSYDVKMKEKGDIPEGYSVSREKKERFSLILESASTNQTSMYLCASSSTGNSDTQYFGPGTRLTVL.

This sequence joins TRBV9 and TRBJ1-2, with 10 bases lining up with TRBD1. V lost 2 bases to trimming and J lost 5 bases; unmatched junction nucleotides: 6. CDR1 SGDLS and CDR2 YYNGEE come from the germline V gene. This CDR3 has 15 residues. The DNA for the CDR3 is TGTGCCAGCAGCGTGGGGACAGGGGCTTTTTATGGCTACACCTTC. This encodes CASSVGTGAFYGYTF. Full variable domain (outside the CDR3, taken from reference TRBV9 and TRBJ1-2): DSGVTQTPKHLITATGQRVTLRCSPRSGDLSVYWYQQSLDQGLQFLIQYYNGEERAKGNILERFSAQQFPDLHSELNLSSLELGDSALYFCASSVGTGAFYGYTFGSGTRLTVV.

This chain connects TRBV7-6 to TRBJ1-5, with D perhaps matching TRBD1 (5 bases). The germline V gene encodes CDR1 SGHVS and CDR2 FNYEAQ. There are 13 residues in the CDR3. V was trimmed by 5 bases and J by 9 bases, leaving 14 bases between them. Here the CDR3 reads CASSEGKGVPQHF. CDR3 coding DNA: TGTGCCAGCAGCGAAGGGAAAGGGGTGCCCCAGCATTTT.

The chain links TRBV4-1 to TRBJ2-1; 7 bases fit TRBD2. Germline lookup yields CDR1 MGHRA and CDR2 YSYEKL. V gave up 4 bases and J gave up 6 bases; unmatched junction bases: 12. The CDR3 loop spans 16 amino acids. CDR3 protein: CASSPLAGDLVNEQFF. Here the CDR3 DNA reads TGCGCCAGCAGCCCCCTGGCGGGAGACCTGGTCAATGAGCAGTTCTTC.

V and J are TRBV9 and TRBJ2-1; 7 nucleotides match TRBD1. Trimming took 3 bases from V and 6 from J; bases not matched to a gene: 6. The CDR3 is 14 amino acids. CDR1 SGDLS and CDR2 YYNGEE come from the germline V gene. The CDR3 reads CASSDGQVGNEQFF. CDR3 sequence (DNA): TGTGCCAGCAGCGACGGACAGGTGGGCAATGAGCAGTTCTTC.

V usage is TRBV6-5 and J usage is TRBJ2-7; 10 positions match TRBD1. Per germline, CDR1 MNHEY and CDR2 SVGAGI. The J segment lost 5 bases and the V segment lost 6 bases, leaving 10 bases of the junction unmatched. The CDR3 is 15 amino acids. The DNA of the CDR3 is TGTGCCAGCAGCTACCATGACAGGGGGCTGGACGAGCAGTACTTC. The encoded protein is CASSYHDRGLDEQYF.

This clone was counted once. The chain links TRBV4-1 to TRBJ1-5, with TRBD1 matching over 7 bases. This CDR3 spans 16 amino acids. J lost 3 bases, V lost 5 bases, and 10 bases had no gene match. Germline lookup yields CDR1 MGHRA and CDR2 YSYEKL. The CDR3 loop reads CASSFHPGQPNQPQHF. CDR3 coding DNA: TGCGCCAGCAGCTTCCACCCGGGACAGCCCAATCAGCCCCAGCATTTT.

This clone was picked up one time. V gene TRBV20-1 combines with J gene TRBJ2-3; no clear D. The CDR3 has 10 residues. V was clipped by 6 bases and J by 2 bases, with 3 bases between them. Looked up from germline, CDR1 is DFQATT and CDR2 is SNEGSKA (reference sequence). The CDR3 coding sequence is TGCAGTGCCATCACAGATACGCAGTATTTT. This encodes CSAITDTQYF.

This sequence joins TRBV5-4 and TRBJ1-1, with D tentatively TRBD1 (5 bases). The germline V gene encodes CDR1 SGHNT and CDR2 YYREEE (reference sequence). The V end lost 4 bases, the J end lost 3 bases, and 19 bases lay between the germline ends. The length of the CDR3 is 16 residues. This chain's CDR3 is CASSREGTVRDTEAFF. As DNA, the CDR3 is TGTGCCAGCAGCCGGGAGGGGACGGTGAGGGACACTGAAGCTTTCTTT.

V is TRBV10-3 and J is TRBJ2-5; 8 bases line up with TRBD1. V lost 3 bases, J lost 6 bases, and 6 bases stayed unmatched. The CDR3 runs to 14 residues. The germline V gene has CDR1 ENHRY and CDR2 SYGVKD. CDR3 nucleotide sequence: TGTGCCATCAGTGACTACGGACAGGGCCAGACCCAGTACTTC. It codes for CAISDYGQGQTQYF.

This clone was observed once. The genes are TRBV9 and TRBJ2-1; perhaps TRBD2 as D (6 bases). The CDR3 contains 14 residues. Germline V gene sequence: CDR1 SGDLS, CDR2 YYNGEE. V lost 0 bases to trimming and J lost 5 bases, with 9 bases between them. CDR3 sequence: CASSVGREDNEQFF. In nucleotides, the CDR3 is TGTGCCAGCAGCGTAGGAAGGGAGGACAATGAGCAGTTCTTC. Full variable domain (outside the CDR3, taken from reference TRBV9 and TRBJ2-1): DSGVTQTPKHLITATGQRVTLRCSPRSGDLSVYWYQQSLDQGLQFLIQYYNGEERAKGNILERFSAQQFPDLHSELNLSSLELGDSALYFCASSVGREDNEQFFGPGTRLTVL.

A word on this clone: The germline gene is not matched at one end of the junction; a read error may be the cause. The chain employs TRBV7-7 and TRBJ2-5; TRBD1 agrees at 8 bases. CDR1 is SSHAT and CDR2 is FNYEAQ in the germline V gene (reference sequence). The length of the CDR3 is 15 residues. This chain's CDR3 is CASSAQGATGETQYF. The CDR3 DNA reads as TGTGCTAGCAGCGCTCAGGGGGCGACGGGTGAGACCCAGTACTTC.

This chain joins TRBV14 and TRBJ2-1; the match to TRBD2 covers 11 bases. Germline V gene lookup returns CDR1 SGHDN and CDR2 FVKESK. The J segment lost 7 bases and the V segment lost 6 bases, leaving 5 bases of the junction unmatched. This CDR3 contains 14 residues. CDR3 loop: CASRASGRLNEQFF. As DNA, the CDR3 is TGTGCCAGCAGAGCTAGCGGGAGGCTTAATGAGCAGTTCTTC.

The chain joins TRBV5-1 to TRBJ2-5, with TRBD2 identical over 12 bases. Losses at the gene ends were 7 bases for V and 5 bases for J; bases not matched to a gene: 15. The germline gives CDR1 SGHRS, CDR2 YFSETQ. The CDR3 totals 17 residues. CDR3 in amino acids: CASGPGLTSGSYETQYF. The CDR3 DNA reads TGCGCCAGCGGCCCTGGCTTGACTAGCGGGAGTTACGAGACCCAGTACTTC.